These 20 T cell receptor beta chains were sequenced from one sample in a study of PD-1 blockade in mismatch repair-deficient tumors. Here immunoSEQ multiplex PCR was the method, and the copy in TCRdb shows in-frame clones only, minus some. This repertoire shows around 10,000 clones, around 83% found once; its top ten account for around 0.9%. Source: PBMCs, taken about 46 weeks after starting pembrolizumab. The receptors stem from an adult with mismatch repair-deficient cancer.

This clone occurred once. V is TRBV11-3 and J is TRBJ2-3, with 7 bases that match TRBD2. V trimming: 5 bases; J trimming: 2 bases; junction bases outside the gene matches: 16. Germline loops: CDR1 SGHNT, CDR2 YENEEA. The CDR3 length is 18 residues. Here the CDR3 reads CASSPRLAPNRPTDTQYF. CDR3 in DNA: TGTGCCAGCAGCCCCCGACTAGCCCCTAACAGACCCACAGATACGCAGTATTTT.

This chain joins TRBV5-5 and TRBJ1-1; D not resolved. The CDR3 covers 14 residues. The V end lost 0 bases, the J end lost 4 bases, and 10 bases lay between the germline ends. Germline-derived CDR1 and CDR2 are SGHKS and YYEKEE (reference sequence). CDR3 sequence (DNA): TGTGCCAGCAGCTTGGCTCGATACAGCACTGAAGCTTTCTTT. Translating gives CASSLARYSTEAFF.

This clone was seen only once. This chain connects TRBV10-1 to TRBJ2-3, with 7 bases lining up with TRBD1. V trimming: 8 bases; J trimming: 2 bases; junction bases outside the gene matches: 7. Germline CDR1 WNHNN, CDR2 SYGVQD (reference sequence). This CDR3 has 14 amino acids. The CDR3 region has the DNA TGCGCCAGCGCCCGACAGGGATCCACAGATACGCAGTATTTT. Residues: CASARQGSTDTQYF.

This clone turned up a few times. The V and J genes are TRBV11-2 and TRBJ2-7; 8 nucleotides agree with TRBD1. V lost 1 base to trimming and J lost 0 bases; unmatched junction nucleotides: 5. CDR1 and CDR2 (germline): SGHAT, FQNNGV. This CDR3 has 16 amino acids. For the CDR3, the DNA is TGTGCCAGCAGCTTAGGGACGACAGGGGTCTCCTACGAGCAGTACTTC. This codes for CASSLGTTGVSYEQYF.

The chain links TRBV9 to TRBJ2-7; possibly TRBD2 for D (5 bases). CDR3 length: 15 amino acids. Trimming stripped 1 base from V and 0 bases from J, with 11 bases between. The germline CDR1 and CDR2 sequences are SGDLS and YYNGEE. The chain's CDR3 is CASSVSSSTSYEQYF. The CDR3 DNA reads TGTGCCAGCAGCGTATCTAGCTCCACCTCCTACGAGCAGTACTTC.

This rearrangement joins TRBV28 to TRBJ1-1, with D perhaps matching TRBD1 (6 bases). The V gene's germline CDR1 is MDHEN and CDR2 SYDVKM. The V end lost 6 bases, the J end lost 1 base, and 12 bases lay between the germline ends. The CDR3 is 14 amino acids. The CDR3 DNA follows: TGTGCCAGCAGCCCAGGGGCAACGAACACTGAAGCTTTCTTT. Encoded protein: CASSPGATNTEAFF.

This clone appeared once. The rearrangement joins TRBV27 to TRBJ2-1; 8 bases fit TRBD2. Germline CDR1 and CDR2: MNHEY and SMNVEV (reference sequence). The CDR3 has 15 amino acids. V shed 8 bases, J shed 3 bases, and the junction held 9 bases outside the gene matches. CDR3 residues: CASRKAGGLYNEQFF. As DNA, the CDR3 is TGTGCCAGCCGTAAGGCGGGAGGCCTCTACAATGAGCAGTTCTTC.

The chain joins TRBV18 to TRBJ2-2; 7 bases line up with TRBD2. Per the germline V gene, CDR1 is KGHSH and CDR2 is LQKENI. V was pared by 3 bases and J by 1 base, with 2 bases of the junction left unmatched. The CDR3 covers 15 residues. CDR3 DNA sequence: TGTGCCAGCTCACCCCAGCGGGAGAACACCGGGGAGCTGTTTTTT. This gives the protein CASSPQRENTGELFF.

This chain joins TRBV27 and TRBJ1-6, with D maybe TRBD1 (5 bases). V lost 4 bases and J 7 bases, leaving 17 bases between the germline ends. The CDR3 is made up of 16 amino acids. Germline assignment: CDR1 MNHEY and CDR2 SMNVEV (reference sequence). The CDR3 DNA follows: TGTGCCAGCAGTTGGATTAGGGGTAGCGGCAATTCACCCCTCCACTTT. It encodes CASSWIRGSGNSPLHF.

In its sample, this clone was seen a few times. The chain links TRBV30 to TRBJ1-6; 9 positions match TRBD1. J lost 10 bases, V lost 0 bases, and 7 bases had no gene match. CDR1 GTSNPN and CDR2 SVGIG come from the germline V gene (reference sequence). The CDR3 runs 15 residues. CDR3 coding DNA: TGTGCCTGGAGTGTATCTGGGACAGGGAAATCACCCCTCCACTTT. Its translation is CAWSVSGTGKSPLHF.

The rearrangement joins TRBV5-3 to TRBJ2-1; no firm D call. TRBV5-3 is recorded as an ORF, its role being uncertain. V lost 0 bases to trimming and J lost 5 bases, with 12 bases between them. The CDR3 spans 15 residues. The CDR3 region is CARSLALATNNEQFF. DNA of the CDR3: TGTGCCAGAAGCTTGGCCTTAGCTACCAACAATGAGCAGTTCTTC.

The CDR3, as DNA: TGTGCCAGCAGCTTAGCGGGACTGACACAAGAGACCCAGTACTTC. Protein product: CASSLAGLTQETQYF. The chain combines TRBV7-2 with TRBJ2-5; D possibly corresponds to TRBD2 (6 bases). The CDR3 runs 15 residues. Trimming took off 0 bases at V and 2 bases at J, with 10 bases between the two ends. Germline CDR1 reads SGHTA; CDR2 reads FQGNSA. Full variable domain (outside the CDR3, taken from reference TRBV7-2 and TRBJ2-5): GAGVSQSPSNKVTEKGKDVELRCDPISGHTALYWYRQSLGQGLEFLIYFQGNSAPDKSGLPSDRFSAERTGGSVSTLTIQRTQQEDSAVYLCASSLAGLTQETQYFGPGTRLLVL.

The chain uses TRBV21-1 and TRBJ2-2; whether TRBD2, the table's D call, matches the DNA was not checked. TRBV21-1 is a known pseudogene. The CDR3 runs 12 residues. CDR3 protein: CASGGLLGELFF. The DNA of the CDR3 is TGTGCCAGCGGCGGACTGCTCGGAGAGCTGTTTTTT.

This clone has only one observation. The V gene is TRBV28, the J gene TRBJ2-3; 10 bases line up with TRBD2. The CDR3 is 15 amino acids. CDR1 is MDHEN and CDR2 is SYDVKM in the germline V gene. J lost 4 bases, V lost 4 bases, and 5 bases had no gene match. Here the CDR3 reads CASSSLAGEADTQYF. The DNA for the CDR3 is TGTGCCAGCAGTTCCCTAGCGGGAGAAGCAGATACGCAGTATTTT. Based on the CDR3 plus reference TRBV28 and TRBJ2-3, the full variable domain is DVKVTQSSRYLVKRTGEKVFLECVQDMDHENMFWYRQDPGLGLRLIYFSYDVKMKEKGDIPEGYSVSREKKERFSLILESASTNQTSMYLCASSSLAGEADTQYFGPGTRLTVL.

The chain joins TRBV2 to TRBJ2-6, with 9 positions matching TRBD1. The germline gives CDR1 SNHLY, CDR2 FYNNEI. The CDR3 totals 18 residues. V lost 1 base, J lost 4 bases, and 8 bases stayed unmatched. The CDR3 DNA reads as TGTGCCAGCAGTGAAGTAACAGGGGGCGCGTGGGGGGCCAACGTCCTGACTTTC. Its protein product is CASSEVTGGAWGANVLTF.

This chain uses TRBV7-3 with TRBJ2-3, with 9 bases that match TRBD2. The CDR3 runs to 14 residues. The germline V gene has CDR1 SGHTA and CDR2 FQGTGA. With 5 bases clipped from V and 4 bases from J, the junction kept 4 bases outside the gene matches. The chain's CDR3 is CASSVLAGSDTQYF. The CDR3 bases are TGTGCCAGCAGCGTTCTAGCGGGATCAGATACGCAGTATTTT.

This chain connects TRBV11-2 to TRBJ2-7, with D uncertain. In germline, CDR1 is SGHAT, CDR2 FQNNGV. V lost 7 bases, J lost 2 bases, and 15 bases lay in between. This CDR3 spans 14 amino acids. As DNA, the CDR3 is TGTGCCAGCACCACAAGGCGGAATACCTACGAGCAGTACTTC. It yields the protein CASTTRRNTYEQYF.

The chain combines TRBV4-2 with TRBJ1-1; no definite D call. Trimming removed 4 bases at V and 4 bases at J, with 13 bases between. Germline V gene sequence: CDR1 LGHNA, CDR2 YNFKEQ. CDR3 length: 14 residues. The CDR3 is CASSPEPRSTEAFF. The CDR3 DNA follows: TGTGCCAGCAGCCCAGAGCCCCGGTCCACTGAAGCTTTCTTT.

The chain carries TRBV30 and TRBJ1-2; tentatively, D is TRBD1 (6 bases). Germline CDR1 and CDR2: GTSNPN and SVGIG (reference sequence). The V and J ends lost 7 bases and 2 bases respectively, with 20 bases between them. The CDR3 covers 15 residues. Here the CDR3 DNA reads TGTGCCTCCCTAGGAACCTCAGGGGAAAACTATGGCTACACCTTC. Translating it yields CASLGTSGENYGYTF.

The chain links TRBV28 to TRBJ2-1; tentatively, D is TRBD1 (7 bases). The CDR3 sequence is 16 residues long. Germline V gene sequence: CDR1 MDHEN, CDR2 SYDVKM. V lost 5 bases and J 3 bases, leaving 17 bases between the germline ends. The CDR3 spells CASSPGLQGGYNEQFF. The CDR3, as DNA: TGTGCCAGCAGTCCGGGACTCCAGGGGGGCTACAATGAGCAGTTCTTC.